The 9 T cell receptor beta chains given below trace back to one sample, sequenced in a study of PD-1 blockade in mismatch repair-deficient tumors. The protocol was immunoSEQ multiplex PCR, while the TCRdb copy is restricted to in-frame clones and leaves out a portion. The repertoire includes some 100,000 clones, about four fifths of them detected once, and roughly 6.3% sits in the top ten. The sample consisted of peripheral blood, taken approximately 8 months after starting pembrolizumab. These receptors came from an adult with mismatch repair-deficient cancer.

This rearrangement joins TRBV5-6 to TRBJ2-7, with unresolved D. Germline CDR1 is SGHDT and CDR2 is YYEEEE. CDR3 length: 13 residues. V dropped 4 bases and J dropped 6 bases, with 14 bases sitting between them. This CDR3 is CASSPWSPIEQYF. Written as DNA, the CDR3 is TGTGCCAGCAGCCCGTGGAGTCCTATCGAGCAGTACTTC.

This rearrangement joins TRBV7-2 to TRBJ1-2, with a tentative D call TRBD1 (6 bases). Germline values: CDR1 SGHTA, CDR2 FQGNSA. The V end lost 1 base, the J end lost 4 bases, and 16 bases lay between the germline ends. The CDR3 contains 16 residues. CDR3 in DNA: TGTGCCAGCAGCTTAGGACAGGAAGTCAAGGTCTATGGCTACACCTTC. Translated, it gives CASSLGQEVKVYGYTF.

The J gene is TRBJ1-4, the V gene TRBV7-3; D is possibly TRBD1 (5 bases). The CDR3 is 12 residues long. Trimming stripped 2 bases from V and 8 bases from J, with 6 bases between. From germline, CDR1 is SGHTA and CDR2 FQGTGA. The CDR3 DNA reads TGTGCCAGCAGCTTACCAGGGGAAAAACTGTTTTTT. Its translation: CASSLPGEKLFF.

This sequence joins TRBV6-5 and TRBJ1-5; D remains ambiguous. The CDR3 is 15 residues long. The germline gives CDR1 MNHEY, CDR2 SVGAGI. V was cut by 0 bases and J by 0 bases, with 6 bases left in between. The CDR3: CASSYSGNSNQPQHF. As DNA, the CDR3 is TGTGCCAGCAGTTACTCGGGGAATAGCAATCAGCCCCAGCATTTT.

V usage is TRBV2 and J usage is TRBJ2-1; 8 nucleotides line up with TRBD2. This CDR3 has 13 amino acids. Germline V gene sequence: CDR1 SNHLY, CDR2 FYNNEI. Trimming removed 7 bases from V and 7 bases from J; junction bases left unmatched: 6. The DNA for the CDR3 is TGTGCCAGCAATAGACTAGCGCCTAATGAGCAGTTCTTC. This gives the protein CASNRLAPNEQFF. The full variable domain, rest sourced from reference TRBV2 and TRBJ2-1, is EPEVTQTPSHQVTQMGQEVILRCVPISNHLYFYWYRQILGQKVEFLVSFYNNEISEKSEIFDDQFSVERPDGSNFTLKIRSTKLEDSAMYFCASNRLAPNEQFFGPGTRLTVL.

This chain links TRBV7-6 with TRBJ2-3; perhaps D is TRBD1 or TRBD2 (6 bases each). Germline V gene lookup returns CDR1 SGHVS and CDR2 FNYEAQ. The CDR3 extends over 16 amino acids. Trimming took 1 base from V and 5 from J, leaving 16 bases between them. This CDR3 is CASSLVDRGRLDTQYF. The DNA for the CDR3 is TGTGCCAGCAGCTTAGTCGACCGGGGGCGGTTAGATACGCAGTATTTT.

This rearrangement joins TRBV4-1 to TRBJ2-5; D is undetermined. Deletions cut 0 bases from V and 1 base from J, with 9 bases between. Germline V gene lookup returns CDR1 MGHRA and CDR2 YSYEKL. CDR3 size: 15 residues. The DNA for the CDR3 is TGCGCCAGCAGCCAAGACGGCCGGATCCAAGAGACCCAGTACTTC. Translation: CASSQDGRIQETQYF.

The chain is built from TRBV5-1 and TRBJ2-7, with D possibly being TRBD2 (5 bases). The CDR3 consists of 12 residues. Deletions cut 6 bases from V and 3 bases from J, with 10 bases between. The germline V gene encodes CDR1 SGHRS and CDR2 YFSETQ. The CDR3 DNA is TGCGCCAGCACGGGAATGGACTACGAGCAGTACTTC. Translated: CASTGMDYEQYF.

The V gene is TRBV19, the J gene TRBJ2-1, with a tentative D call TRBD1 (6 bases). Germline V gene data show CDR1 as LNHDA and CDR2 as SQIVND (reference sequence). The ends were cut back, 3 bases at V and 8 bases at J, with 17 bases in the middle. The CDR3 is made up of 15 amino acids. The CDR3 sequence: CASSINRVLGDEQFF. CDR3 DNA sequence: TGTGCCAGTAGTATTAACAGGGTGCTTGGCGATGAGCAGTTCTTC.